Following are 32 T cell receptor beta chains from one sample sequenced in a study of T cell responses to AZD1222 COVID-19 vaccine. Some clones are missing from TCRdb's copy, which holds only in-frame ones; the method was immunoSEQ multiplex PCR. The table records under 200,000 clones, approximately 90% of them present only once. The sample consisted of peripheral blood, taken 28 days after the second dose of the MenACWY control vaccine. These receptors all stem from an adult who received the MenACWY meningococcal vaccine as a control.

The chain joins TRBV9 to TRBJ2-1, with D hard to call. Germline CDR1 is SGDLS and CDR2 is YYNGEE. Trimming pared 4 bases from V and 8 bases from J, leaving 19 bases between. CDR3 size: 15 residues. CDR3 DNA: TGTGCCAGCAGCCCCCCCGGGCGCCCCTCGGATGAGCAGTTCTTC. Its translation: CASSPPGRPSDEQFF.

J is TRBJ1-2 and V is TRBV7-2; TRBD1 matches at 8 bases. Germline V gene sequence: CDR1 SGHTA, CDR2 FQGNSA. The CDR3 consists of 16 residues. Losses at the gene ends were 4 bases for V and 4 bases for J; bases not matched to a gene: 11. The CDR3 is CASSSRGQGRGYGYTF. The CDR3 DNA sequence: TGTGCCAGCAGCTCCAGAGGACAGGGCCGGGGCTATGGCTACACCTTC.

The chain is built from TRBV27 and TRBJ2-5, with 7 bases fitting TRBD2. The CDR3 sequence is 15 residues long. V lost 2 bases, J lost 4 bases, and 7 bases stayed unmatched. Germline CDR1 is MNHEY and CDR2 is SMNVEV (reference sequence). The CDR3 bases are TGTGCCAGCAGTTTACAGCGGGGAAGGGCAGAGACCCAGTACTTC. Its translation is CASSLQRGRAETQYF.

The chain links TRBV19 to TRBJ2-2; the D is unclear. Looked up from germline, CDR1 is LNHDA and CDR2 is SQIVND (reference sequence). CDR3 size: 14 residues. Trimming shortened V by 3 bases and J by 7 bases, and 12 bases separated the two germline ends. CDR3 protein: CASSIVLIGGELFF. CDR3 DNA sequence: TGTGCCAGTAGTATTGTGCTAATTGGCGGGGAGCTGTTTTTT.

The chain joins TRBV5-6 to TRBJ1-5; D possibly corresponds to TRBD1 (6 bases). The CDR3 contains 13 residues. V was clipped by 0 bases and J by 7 bases, with 8 bases between them. Looked up from germline, CDR1 is SGHDT and CDR2 is YYEEEE. CDR3 coding DNA: TGTGCCAGCAGCTTGGCCAGGGGACAGCCCCAGCATTTT. This gives the protein CASSLARGQPQHF.

This chain connects TRBV11-3 to TRBJ2-7; D possibly corresponds to TRBD2 (6 bases). Trimming stripped 3 bases from V and 5 bases from J, with 20 bases between. Per germline, CDR1 SGHNT and CDR2 YENEEA. This CDR3 spans 16 amino acids. The CDR3 reads CASSLGGPSRRDEQYF. In nucleotides, the CDR3 is TGTGCCAGCAGCTTGGGTGGGCCTTCTAGGAGGGACGAGCAGTACTTC.

The chain links TRBV5-6 to TRBJ2-2, with D uncertain. The CDR3 covers 10 residues. V gave up 7 bases and J gave up 6 bases, with 4 bases separating them. The germline gives CDR1 SGHDT, CDR2 YYEEEE. The CDR3 DNA reads as TGTGCCAGCGGGTCCGGGGAGCTGTTTTTT. The encoded protein is CASGSGELFF.

The genes are TRBV7-2 and TRBJ2-1; TRBD2 aligns across 11 bases. J lost 7 bases, V lost 1 base, and 3 bases had no gene match. Germline V lookup: CDR1 SGHTA, CDR2 FQGNSA. The CDR3 length is 15 residues. CDR3 sequence: CASSLGTSGLNEQFF. The CDR3 DNA reads as TGTGCCAGCAGCTTAGGGACTAGCGGGTTGAATGAGCAGTTCTTC. The full variable domain, with the rest looked up from reference TRBV7-2 and TRBJ2-1, is GAGVSQSPSNKVTEKGKDVELRCDPISGHTALYWYRQSLGQGLEFLIYFQGNSAPDKSGLPSDRFSAERTGGSVSTLTIQRTQQEDSAVYLCASSLGTSGLNEQFFGPGTRLTVL.

The chain is built from TRBV5-1 and TRBJ1-2, with TRBD1 as a possible D gene (6 bases). The CDR3 length is 13 residues. From germline, CDR1 is SGHRS and CDR2 YFSETQ. Trimming shortened V by 3 bases and J by 4 bases, and 10 bases separated the two germline ends. Here the CDR3 reads CASSWEQGYGYTF. The CDR3 nucleotides read TGCGCCAGCAGCTGGGAACAGGGCTATGGCTACACCTTC.

V gene TRBV29-1 combines with J gene TRBJ1-2, with D possibly being TRBD1 (5 bases). CDR1 is SQVTM and CDR2 is ANQGSEA in the germline V gene. The CDR3 totals 13 residues. Trimming removed 3 bases from V and 5 bases from J, with 13 bases in between. The CDR3 bases are TGCAGCGTTGATTGGCCGGGGGTGTATGGCTACACCTTC. This codes for CSVDWPGVYGYTF.

This sequence joins TRBV19 and TRBJ1-4, with D perhaps TRBD1 (6 bases). Germline V gives CDR1 LNHDA, CDR2 SQIVND (reference sequence). The ends were cut back, 4 bases at V and 3 bases at J, with 15 bases in the middle. This CDR3 has 16 residues. The CDR3 DNA follows: TGTGCCAGTAGTAACACAGGGCGAGGAGCTAATGAAAAACTGTTTTTT. Amino acids: CASSNTGRGANEKLFF. Variable domain in full (rest from reference TRBV19 and TRBJ1-4): DGGITQSPKYLFRKEGQNVTLSCEQNLNHDAMYWYRQDPGQGLRLIYYSQIVNDFQKGDIAEGYSVSREKKESFPLTVTSAQKNPTAFYLCASSNTGRGANEKLFFGSGTQLSVL.

The chain couples TRBV9 to TRBJ1-1; D gene uncertain. The CDR3 contains 14 residues. Trimming took 0 bases from V and 1 from J, leaving 7 bases between them. Germline V gene lookup returns CDR1 SGDLS and CDR2 YYNGEE. The DNA of the CDR3 is TGTGCCAGCAGCGTAGTCCAAGCGAACACTGAAGCTTTCTTT. Protein product: CASSVVQANTEAFF.

The chain combines TRBV28 with TRBJ1-1; D is uncertain. The CDR3 length is 12 residues. V lost 3 bases to trimming and J lost 6 bases, with 8 bases between them. Germline V gene lookup returns CDR1 MDHEN and CDR2 SYDVKM. The CDR3 bases are TGTGCCAGCAGTTTGGGTTTATCTGAAGCTTTCTTT. Translation gives CASSLGLSEAFF.

The V call is TRBV30, the J call TRBJ2-1; D unresolved. V dropped 1 base and J dropped 3 bases, with 4 bases sitting between them. CDR1 GTSNPN and CDR2 SVGIG come from the germline V gene (reference sequence). The CDR3 covers 12 residues. CDR3 DNA sequence: TGTGCCTGGAGTGGAGGCTACAATGAGCAGTTCTTC. This encodes CAWSGGYNEQFF.

The chain recombines TRBV24-1 with TRBJ2-3; 8 bases match TRBD1. J lost 4 bases, V lost 4 bases, and 15 bases had no gene match. The germline gives CDR1 KGHDR, CDR2 SFDVKD. The CDR3 loop spans 18 amino acids. The chain's CDR3 is CATSDPTPGRGRPDTQYF. CDR3 DNA sequence: TGTGCCACCAGTGACCCGACCCCGGGCAGGGGGCGCCCAGATACGCAGTATTTT.

The chain has TRBV29-1 and TRBJ1-1; TRBD1 is a possible D gene (6 bases). Germline V gene data show CDR1 as SQVTM and CDR2 as ANQGSEA. V dropped 7 bases and J dropped 5 bases, with 20 bases sitting between them. CDR3 length: 14 amino acids. CDR3 loop: CSAKRPRGNTEAFF. The CDR3, as DNA: TGCAGCGCCAAAAGGCCCAGGGGTAATACTGAAGCTTTCTTT.

CDR3 in DNA: TGTGCCAGTAGTATCGGGGCAGGCAATCAGCCCCAGCATTTT. Its translation is CASSIGAGNQPQHF. V and J are TRBV19 and TRBJ1-5; D may be TRBD1 (5 bases). The CDR3 is 14 residues long. The germline CDR1 and CDR2 sequences are LNHDA and SQIVND (reference sequence). The V end was cut by 3 bases, the J end by 2 bases, with 8 bases between. The whole variable domain, filled in from reference TRBV19 and TRBJ1-5, reads DGGITQSPKYLFRKEGQNVTLSCEQNLNHDAMYWYRQDPGQGLRLIYYSQIVNDFQKGDIAEGYSVSREKKESFPLTVTSAQKNPTAFYLCASSIGAGNQPQHFGDGTRLSIL.

Concerning this clone: At one of its ends the junction is not consistent with the germline gene, which may arise from a read error. J is TRBJ2-1 and V is TRBV28; 9 bases map to TRBD2. Germline V gene data show CDR1 as MDHEN and CDR2 as SYDVKM. There are 12 residues in the CDR3. CDR3 bases: TGTGCCAGCAATAGCGGGAGCTTGGGAGAGATCTTC. It codes for CASNSGSLGEIF.

CDR3 sequence reads: CASSLGAGSGQPQHF. CDR3 nucleotides: TGTGCCAGCAGCTTAGGAGCGGGGTCGGGTCAGCCCCAGCATTTT. V is TRBV7-6 and J is TRBJ1-5; D gene uncertain. The germline V gene has CDR1 SGHVS and CDR2 FNYEAQ. The ends were cut back, 1 base at V and 6 bases at J, with 13 bases in the middle. The CDR3 consists of 15 residues.

The V call is TRBV6-2 or TRBV6-3, the J call TRBJ2-1; tentative D call: TRBD1 (5 bases). In germline, CDR1 is MNHEY, CDR2 SVGEGT. V shed 2 bases and J shed 7 bases, with 18 bases lying between them. The CDR3 length is 16 residues. Here the CDR3 DNA reads TGTGCCAGCAGTTACGACGACAGTGGTTGGATGAATGAGCAGTTCTTC. Its protein is CASSYDDSGWMNEQFF.

The chain couples TRBV20-1 to TRBJ2-7; TRBD2 might be the D (5 bases). Germline CDR1 DFQATT, CDR2 SNEGSKA (reference sequence). Trimming took 3 bases from V and 6 from J, leaving 9 bases between them. This CDR3 comprises 11 residues. CDR3 bases: TGCAGTGCTAGTCGGGCGGGCGAGCAGTACTTC. As protein: CSASRAGEQYF.

This clone has just a few counts. The chain joins TRBV6-5 to TRBJ1-1; no definite D call. Germline values: CDR1 MNHEY, CDR2 SVGAGI. V was cut by 2 bases and J by 3 bases, with 7 bases left in between. This CDR3 contains 13 residues. CDR3 residues: CASSYLGHTEAFF. Here the CDR3 DNA reads TGTGCCAGCAGTTACCTAGGCCACACTGAAGCTTTCTTT.

The chain recombines TRBV19 with TRBJ2-5; 7 bases map to TRBD2. Looked up from germline, CDR1 is LNHDA and CDR2 is SQIVND (reference sequence). There are 15 residues in the CDR3. V lost 5 bases, J lost 7 bases, and 13 bases stayed unmatched. The CDR3 DNA follows: TGTGCCAGTAGTCCCTCGGGACTCCCGGGGGGGACCCAGTACTTC. This translates into CASSPSGLPGGTQYF.

This clone occurred a few times. V and J are TRBV27 and TRBJ1-1; 7 nucleotides line up with TRBD1. V trimming: 5 bases; J trimming: 0 bases; junction bases outside the gene matches: 6. Germline CDR1 is MNHEY and CDR2 is SMNVEV (reference sequence). This CDR3 spans 15 amino acids. The CDR3 sequence is CASSAPGQLNTEAFF. The CDR3 DNA is TGTGCCAGCAGTGCACCGGGACAGTTGAACACTGAAGCTTTCTTT.

This chain uses TRBV6-5 with TRBJ1-6; D is undetermined. V was pared by 2 bases and J by 0 bases, with 8 bases between. This CDR3 has 16 amino acids. The V gene's germline CDR1 is MNHEY and CDR2 SVGAGI. CDR3 sequence (DNA): TGTGCCAGCAGTTACGGTCTGAGCTCCTATAATTCACCCCTCCACTTT. Translated: CASSYGLSSYNSPLHF.

This chain links TRBV19 with TRBJ1-5, with TRBD1 identical over 9 bases. The J segment lost 4 bases and the V segment lost 6 bases, leaving 10 bases of the junction unmatched. The length of the CDR3 is 16 residues. The germline V gene encodes CDR1 LNHDA and CDR2 SQIVND (reference sequence). The CDR3 coding sequence is TGTGCCAGTAGAAATGGGCCCGGACAGGGGAATCAGCCCCAGCATTTT. Translation gives CASRNGPGQGNQPQHF.

This clone is a singleton in its sample. The chain employs TRBV5-1 and TRBJ2-1; 12 positions agree with TRBD2. V lost 4 bases and J lost 7; bases outside the gene matches: 12. The germline V gene encodes CDR1 SGHRS and CDR2 YFSETQ. The CDR3 runs to 17 residues. The CDR3 coding sequence is TGCGCCAGCAGCCCGCGACTAGCGGGGGTGGGGTCAAATGAGCAGTTCTTC. Translation: CASSPRLAGVGSNEQFF.

This chain joins TRBV6-5 and TRBJ2-4; D is undetermined. The germline gives CDR1 MNHEY, CDR2 SVGAGI. V lost 5 bases and J lost 0, with 8 bases in between. This CDR3 is 14 amino acids long. Here the CDR3 reads CASSRDTAKNIQYF. In DNA, the CDR3 is TGTGCCAGCAGTCGCGACACAGCCAAAAACATTCAGTACTTC.

The chain links TRBV24-1 to TRBJ2-7; 9 nucleotides line up with TRBD1. The CDR3 covers 14 residues. J lost 7 bases, V lost 3 bases, and 6 bases had no gene match. Germline V gene lookup returns CDR1 KGHDR and CDR2 SFDVKD. The DNA for the CDR3 is TGTGCCACCAGTGATGGGACAGGGTCGGGGGAGCAGTACTTC. Translation: CATSDGTGSGEQYF.

The V call is TRBV9, the J call TRBJ1-4, with 7 bases identical to TRBD1. This CDR3 has 15 amino acids. CDR1 is SGDLS and CDR2 is YYNGEE in the germline V gene. V dropped 3 bases and J dropped 7; count of bases not matched to a gene: 9. CDR3 residues: CASSAYRGRSEKLFF. In DNA, the CDR3 is TGTGCCAGCAGCGCCTACAGGGGAAGGAGTGAAAAACTGTTTTTT.

This rearrangement joins TRBV3-1 (or the pseudogene TRBV3-2) to TRBJ2-7; TRBD1 matches at 10 bases. There are 15 residues in the CDR3. Germline loops: CDR1 LGHDT, CDR2 YNNKEL (reference sequence). J gave up 7 bases and V 0 bases, and 6 bases lay outside the gene matches. The CDR3 sequence: CASSQDLTGGGEQYF. In DNA, the CDR3 is TGTGCCAGCAGCCAAGACCTGACAGGGGGCGGGGAGCAGTACTTC.

This clone was counted a few times. V is TRBV10-3 and J is TRBJ2-1, with 9 bases matching TRBD1. The J segment lost 6 bases and the V segment lost 0 bases, leaving 0 bases of the junction unmatched. Germline lookup yields CDR1 ENHRY and CDR2 SYGVKD. This CDR3 is 14 amino acids long. The CDR3 sequence: CAISESTGGNEQFF. The CDR3 region has the DNA TGTGCCATCAGTGAGTCGACAGGGGGCAATGAGCAGTTCTTC.